Below are 17 T cell receptor beta chains sequenced from a single sample in a study of T-cell memory formation after mild COVID-19. TCRdb itself ran the 5' RACE reads through MiXCR, one entry per CDR3 protein. The table lists a few hundred thousand distinct CDR3 sequences, 20% to 30% of them singletons. The sequencing sample was made of PBMCs or a T cell subset sorted from them (not recorded which). These receptors originate from an adult woman who had mild COVID-19 (a few samples of this study predate the infection). Cell type and time point are not known.

This clonotype was recorded at least ten times. The chain uses TRBV7-2 and TRBJ2-7; no reliable D call. Germline V lookup: CDR1 SGHTA, CDR2 FQGNSA. The CDR3 loop spans 14 amino acids. Trimming removed 3 bases at V and 0 bases at J, with 9 bases between. The CDR3, as DNA: TGTGCCAGCAGCTTCCGCGTCAACTCCTACGAGCAGTACTTC. This gives the protein CASSFRVNSYEQYF.

This clonotype was seen a handful of times. The chain employs TRBV5-1 and TRBJ2-7; D gene unclear. The V and J ends lost 3 bases and 3 bases respectively, with 13 bases between them. The CDR3 extends over 14 amino acids. Germline CDR1 is SGHRS and CDR2 is YFSETQ. The CDR3 region has the DNA TGCGCCAGCAGCTCCTCCCAGGACGGCTACGAGCAGTACTTC. Residues: CASSSSQDGYEQYF.

The V and J genes are TRBV7-3 and TRBJ2-7; TRBD1 agrees at 8 bases. The CDR3 consists of 15 residues. V was clipped by 1 base and J by 11 bases; unmatched bases: 13. The germline V gene encodes CDR1 SGHTA and CDR2 FQGTGA. CDR3 nucleotide sequence: TGTGCCAGCAGCTTAATCCAGGGGGCGTCTTCTGGGGAGTACTTC. This encodes CASSLIQGASSGEYF.

This rearrangement joins TRBV4-1 to TRBJ2-5; D call uncertain. V lost 0 bases to trimming and J lost 2 bases, with 16 bases between them. Germline assignment: CDR1 MGHRA and CDR2 YSYEKL. The length of the CDR3 is 17 residues. For the CDR3, the DNA is TGCGCCAGCAGCCAAGATCCCGCAGGCGGCGTACAAGAGACCCAGTACTTC. It specifies CASSQDPAGGVQETQYF.

The rearrangement uses TRBV4-3 and TRBJ1-3; 9 bases agree with TRBD1. Unmatched junction bases numbered 5, after V lost 4 bases and J lost 4 bases. The CDR3 runs to 15 residues. Germline CDR1 is LGHNA and CDR2 is YSLEER. CDR3 protein: CASSPGTGSGNTIYF. The CDR3 DNA is TGCGCCAGCAGCCCCGGGACAGGGTCCGGAAACACCATATATTTT.

The chain employs TRBV12-3 or TRBV12-4 and TRBJ1-2; D remains unclear. The V end was cut by 2 bases, the J end by 4 bases, with 14 bases between. This CDR3 has 15 residues. CDR3 bases: TGTGCCAGCAGTTTACTAAGGACTGCTTCCTATGGCTACACCTTC. Translating gives CASSLLRTASYGYTF.

This clonotype was observed a handful of times. The J gene is TRBJ2-5, the V gene TRBV4-3; D may correspond to TRBD1 or TRBD2 (5 bases each). This CDR3 comprises 16 residues. The V end was cut by 0 bases, the J end by 3 bases, with 14 bases between. Germline V gene data show CDR1 as LGHNA and CDR2 as YSLEER. CDR3 residues: CASSQDVGVGEETQYF. The CDR3 nucleotides are TGCGCCAGCAGCCAAGATGTTGGGGTGGGGGAAGAGACCCAGTACTTC.

This clonotype turned up a few times. V is TRBV14 and J is TRBJ1-1; D is unresolved. There are 15 residues in the CDR3. The germline V gene encodes CDR1 SGHDN and CDR2 FVKESK. The V gene lost 0 bases and the J gene lost 4 bases, with 12 bases spanning the gap. The CDR3 spells CASSQDVWSRTEAFF. In DNA form, the CDR3 reads TGTGCCAGCAGCCAAGATGTTTGGTCCCGCACTGAAGCTTTCTTT.

This rearrangement joins TRBV3-1 to TRBJ1-2, with D hard to call. The V and J ends lost 1 base and 7 bases respectively, with 1 base between them. CDR1 and CDR2 from the germline V gene are LGHDT and YNNKEL (reference sequence). CDR3 size: 10 residues. CDR3 protein: CASSQGGYTF. The CDR3 region has the DNA TGTGCCAGCAGCCAAGGTGGCTACACCTTC.

This chain joins TRBV29-1 and TRBJ2-5; a weak D match, TRBD1 (6 bases). CDR3 length: 12 amino acids. Germline V gene data show CDR1 as SQVTM and CDR2 as ANQGSEA. V shed 6 bases and J shed 2 bases, with 10 bases lying between them. CDR3 residues: CSVGQTQETQYF. The CDR3 region has the DNA TGCAGCGTAGGACAGACGCAAGAGACCCAGTACTTC.

The rearrangement joins TRBV7-3 to TRBJ2-3, with D uncertain. The germline V and J ends were trimmed by 1 base and 2 bases, with 7 bases remaining between them. Germline loops: CDR1 SGHTA, CDR2 FQGTGA. The CDR3 is made up of 14 amino acids. CDR3 loop: CASSLIGDTDTQYF. CDR3 coding DNA: TGTGCCAGCAGCTTAATTGGAGACACAGATACGCAGTATTTT.

This rearrangement joins TRBV20-1 to TRBJ2-2; 7 bases map to TRBD1. Germline loops: CDR1 DFQATT, CDR2 SNEGSKA (reference sequence). The CDR3 contains 12 residues. V shed 7 bases, J shed 6 bases, and the junction held 5 bases outside the gene matches. The CDR3 nucleotides read TGCAGTGTTAACAGGGGTCCCGGGGAGCTGTTTTTT. Protein: CSVNRGPGELFF.

This sequence joins TRBV12-5 and TRBJ2-1; D possibly corresponds to TRBD2 (6 bases). The length of the CDR3 is 14 residues. V was clipped by 8 bases and J by 5 bases, with 16 bases between them. Germline assignment: CDR1 LGHNT and CDR2 FRNRAP. The CDR3 DNA sequence: TGTGCTAGTTACGCCGGGACGGGGGACAATGAGCAGTTCTTC. As protein: CASYAGTGDNEQFF.

V and J are TRBV7-8 and TRBJ2-3, with 12 bases aligning to TRBD2. CDR3 size: 17 residues. Germline CDR1 reads SGHVS; CDR2 reads FQNEAQ. After removal of 5 bases from V and 8 bases from J, the junction contained 14 bases not matched to a gene. CDR3 DNA: TGTGCCAGCAGCCCGAACACTCTAGCGGGGGGGTCAGGTACGCAGTATTTT. Amino acid sequence: CASSPNTLAGGSGTQYF.

In this sample, this clonotype turned up a few times. This chain links TRBV5-6 with TRBJ1-4; 9 nucleotides align to TRBD1. The trim removed 4 bases at V and 5 bases at J, leaving 6 bases unmatched. The CDR3 has 15 residues. Germline-derived CDR1 and CDR2 are SGHDT and YYEEEE. The DNA of the CDR3 is TGTGCCAGCAGCATCACCGGGACAGGGAATGAAAAACTGTTTTTT. It encodes CASSITGTGNEKLFF.

The V gene is TRBV7-2, the J gene TRBJ2-2; D not resolved. Germline CDR1 reads SGHTA; CDR2 reads FQGNSA. V lost 5 bases and J lost 7, with 17 bases in between. The CDR3 is 15 residues long. CDR3 protein: CASSREAFFVGELFF. Written as DNA, the CDR3 is TGTGCCAGCAGCCGAGAGGCTTTCTTCGTCGGGGAGCTGTTTTTT.

The rearrangement links TRBV4-2 to TRBJ2-7, with 7 bases that match TRBD2. The CDR3 loop spans 14 amino acids. CDR1 is LGHNA and CDR2 is YNFKEQ in the germline V gene. V dropped 6 bases and J dropped 3; count of bases not matched to a gene: 8. The CDR3 nucleotides are TGTGCCAGCAGACCTGCGGGAGTTATCTACGAGCAGTACTTC. This sequence encodes CASRPAGVIYEQYF.